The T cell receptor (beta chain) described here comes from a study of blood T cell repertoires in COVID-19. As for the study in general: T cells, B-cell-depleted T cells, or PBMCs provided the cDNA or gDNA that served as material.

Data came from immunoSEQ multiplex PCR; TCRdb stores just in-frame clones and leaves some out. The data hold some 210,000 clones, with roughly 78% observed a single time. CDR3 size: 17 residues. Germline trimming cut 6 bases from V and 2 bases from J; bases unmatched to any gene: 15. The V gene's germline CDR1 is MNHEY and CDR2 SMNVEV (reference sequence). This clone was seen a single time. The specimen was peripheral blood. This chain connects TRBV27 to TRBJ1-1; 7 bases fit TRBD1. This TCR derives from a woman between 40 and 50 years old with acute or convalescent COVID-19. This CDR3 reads CASRAFGQAFVNTEAFF. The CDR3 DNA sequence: TGTGCCAGCAGAGCCTTCGGACAGGCCTTCGTTAACACTGAAGCTTTCTTT.